The rows below give T cell receptor beta chains drawn from one sample of a study of T cells after yellow fever vaccination. TCRdb redid the calling of the 5' RACE reads with MiXCR, one entry per CDR3 protein. Altogether about 330,000 distinct CDR3 sequences are present, around 8.1% being singletons, with the ten largest covering 17%. This sample comprised PBMCs, obtained approximately 47 days after the first yellow fever vaccination. All receptors come from a man between 18 and 35 years old who received the YFV17D yellow fever vaccine. Each CDR3 is given with its conserved first and last residue. A D gene is named only where the DNA matches it firmly. The listing skips clone size in some rows; elsewhere it reads once, few, many or a size class.

clone_size d_call j_call v_call cdr3_aa cdr3_nt
few TRBD2 TRBJ2-5 TRBV7-6 CASSLGFFRAGKETQYF TGTGCCAGCAGCTTAGGCTTCTTCCGAGCGGGGAAAGAGACCCAGTACTTC
- - TRBJ1-1 TRBV18 CASSLLHNTEAFF TGTGCCAGCTCTCTCTTACATAACACTGAAGCTTTCTTT
few - TRBJ2-1 TRBV6-5 CASGLSYNEQFF TGTGCCAGCGGTCTCTCCTACAATGAGCAGTTCTTC
- TRBD2 TRBJ2-3 TRBV4-1 CASRKTSGGGTDTQYF TGCGCCAGCCGAAAGACTAGCGGGGGGGGCACAGATACGCAGTATTTT
few - TRBJ2-7 TRBV5-1 CASSFGQDTYEQYF TGCGCCAGCAGCTTTGGTCAGGACACCTACGAGCAGTACTTC
- - TRBJ1-1 TRBV20-1 CSARRVTEAFF TGCAGTGCCAGGCGGGTCACTGAAGCTTTCTTT
few - TRBJ1-1 TRBV12-3/TRBV12-4 CASRGWNTEAFF TGTGCCAGCCGAGGGTGGAACACTGAAGCTTTCTTT
many - TRBJ2-3 TRBV6-2/TRBV6-3 CASRGPGHITDTQYF TGTGCCAGCAGGGGACCGGGACACATCACAGATACGCAGTATTTT
few - TRBJ2-3 TRBV12-3/TRBV12-4 CASSLVGPLDTQYF TGTGCCAGCAGTTTAGTCGGCCCGCTGGATACGCAGTATTTT
- - TRBJ2-2 TRBV24-1 CATSDTNTGELFF TGTGCCACCAGTGATACTAACACCGGGGAGCTGTTTTTT
- - TRBJ1-2 TRBV5-1 CASSSTPGTSRDGYTF TGCGCCAGCAGCTCTACCCCCGGGACCTCCCGGGATGGCTACACCTTC
- - TRBJ1-2 TRBV7-9 CASSPRTRPLGSYGYTF TGTGCCAGCAGCCCGCGGACACGACCCTTGGGGAGCTATGGCTACACCTTC
many TRBD1 TRBJ2-7 TRBV12-3/TRBV12-4 CASSLTGGSYEQYF TGTGCCAGCAGCCTGACAGGGGGTTCCTACGAGCAGTACTTC
few - TRBJ1-3 TRBV4-3 CASSQWNLNSGNTIYF TGCGCCAGCAGCCAATGGAACTTGAACTCTGGAAACACCATATATTTT
few TRBD1 TRBJ1-5 TRBV11-2 CASSPWTGSNQPQHF TGTGCCAGCAGCCCGTGGACAGGGAGCAATCAGCCCCAGCATTTT
- - TRBJ1-1 TRBV10-3 CAISESRTADEAFF TGTGCCATCAGTGAGTCAAGGACCGCAGATGAAGCTTTCTTT
few - TRBJ1-2 TRBV12-3/TRBV12-4 CASSLLGVGYTF TGTGCCAGCAGTTTACTCGGGGTAGGCTACACCTTC
many - TRBJ1-5 TRBV12-3/TRBV12-4 CASSQTQGRNQPQHF TGTGCCAGCAGTCAAACCCAGGGGCGGAATCAGCCCCAGCATTTT
- - TRBJ2-1 TRBV12-3/TRBV12-4 CASSSLSQGGNNEQFF TGTGCCAGCAGTTCCCTTAGCCAGGGGGGTAACAATGAGCAGTTCTTC
- - TRBJ2-7 TRBV6-5 CASSYGSVQYF TGTGCCAGCAGTTACGGGTCGGTGCAGTACTTC
many - TRBJ2-2 TRBV20-1 CSARDRGGTGELFF TGCAGTGCTAGAGACAGGGGTGGCACCGGGGAGCTGTTTTTT
few - TRBJ1-5 TRBV9 CASSPEGGNQPQHF TGTGCCAGCAGCCCCGAGGGGGGCAATCAGCCCCAGCATTTT
many TRBD2 TRBJ2-5 TRBV7-2 CASSFSSGGVETQYF TGTGCCAGCAGCTTTTCTAGCGGGGGGGTGGAGACCCAGTACTTC
many TRBD1 TRBJ2-1 TRBV7-9 CASSTRQGSSYNEQFF TGTGCCAGCAGCACAAGACAGGGTAGCTCCTACAATGAGCAGTTCTTC
- TRBD2 TRBJ2-1 TRBV4-1 CASSQGLGLASYNEQFF TGCGCCAGCAGCCAAGGCCTGGGACTAGCCTCCTACAATGAGCAGTTCTTC
many - TRBJ1-4 TRBV5-4 CASSRGEGSTNEKLFF TGTGCCAGCAGCCGGGGCGAGGGCTCTACTAATGAAAAACTGTTTTTT